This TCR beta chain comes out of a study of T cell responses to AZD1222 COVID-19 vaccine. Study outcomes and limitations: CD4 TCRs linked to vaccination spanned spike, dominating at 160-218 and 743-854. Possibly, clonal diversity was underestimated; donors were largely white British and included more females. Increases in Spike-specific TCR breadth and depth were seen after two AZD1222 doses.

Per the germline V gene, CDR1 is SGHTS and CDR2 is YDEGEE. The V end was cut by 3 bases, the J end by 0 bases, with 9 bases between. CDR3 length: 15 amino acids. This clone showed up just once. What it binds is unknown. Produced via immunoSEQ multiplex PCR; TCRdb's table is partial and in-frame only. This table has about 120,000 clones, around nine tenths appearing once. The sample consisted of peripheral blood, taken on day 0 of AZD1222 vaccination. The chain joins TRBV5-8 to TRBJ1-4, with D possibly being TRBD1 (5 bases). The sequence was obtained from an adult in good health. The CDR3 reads CASSSGDATNEKLFF. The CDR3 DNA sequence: TGTGCCAGCAGCTCGGGGGATGCAACTAATGAAAAACTGTTTTTT.